Shown below are 4 T cell receptor beta chains from a single sample sequenced in a study of cytomegalovirus exposure and HLA in healthy donors. The PCR made use of 60 Vbeta and 13 Jbeta primers. Produced via immunoSEQ multiplex PCR; TCRdb's table is partial and in-frame only. This table has 120,000 or so clones, 60% to 80% appearing once. Sequencing used PBMCs. The receptors were sampled from a man in his thirties or forties in good health and CMV-seronegative.

This clone turned up a few times. The chain links TRBV6-5 to TRBJ1-1; D is uncertain. Germline V gene lookup returns CDR1 MNHEY and CDR2 SVGAGI. The CDR3 is 14 residues long. The V and J ends lost 8 bases and 0 bases respectively, with 13 bases between them. The CDR3 loop reads CASGLDGMNTEAFF. CDR3 nucleotide sequence: TGTGCCAGCGGACTAGACGGGATGAACACTGAAGCTTTCTTT.

V is TRBV5-1 and J is TRBJ2-7; 8 positions match TRBD2. With 2 bases clipped from V and 7 bases from J, the junction kept 5 bases outside the gene matches. Germline V gene lookup returns CDR1 SGHRS and CDR2 YFSETQ. CDR3 length: 13 amino acids. Here the CDR3 reads CASSFTGGSEQYF. CDR3 nucleotides: TGCGCCAGCAGCTTTACGGGGGGGAGTGAGCAGTACTTC.

V usage is TRBV5-6 and J usage is TRBJ2-2; tentative D call: TRBD1 (5 bases). V was trimmed by 0 bases and J by 4 bases, leaving 10 bases between them. The germline V gene encodes CDR1 SGHDT and CDR2 YYEEEE. The CDR3 extends over 15 amino acids. The CDR3 coding sequence is TGTGCCAGCAGCTTGGGGGGCGGTGGCACCGGGGAGCTGTTTTTT. Translating it yields CASSLGGGGTGELFF. The full variable domain, rest sourced from reference TRBV5-6 and TRBJ2-2, is DAGVTQSPTHLIKTRGQQVTLRCSPKSGHDTVSWYQQALGQGPQFIFQYYEEEERQRGNFPDRFSGHQFPNYSSELNVNALLLGDSALYLCASSLGGGGTGELFFGEGSRLTVL.

The gene calls are TRBV9 and TRBJ2-2, with a weak D call TRBD2 (6 bases). Germline V CDR1 and CDR2: SGDLS, YYNGEE. The CDR3 extends over 14 amino acids. V shed 2 bases and J shed 6 bases, with 11 bases lying between them. CDR3 protein: CASSVQTRPGELFF. In nucleotides, the CDR3 is TGTGCCAGCAGCGTTCAGACTAGGCCCGGGGAGCTGTTTTTT.